This T cell receptor beta chain was observed in a study of blood T cell repertoires in COVID-19 (dated by TCRdb to 2020 to 2022). For the wider study: The collaborator samples originated in the United States, Italy and Spain and spanned the acute and convalescent phases of COVID-19. The material from the prospective study consisted of cDNA or gDNA derived from T cells, B-cell-depleted T cells, or PBMCs. Subjects who had been exposed to COVID-19, were actively infected with it, or had recovered from it provided the deeply sampled blood TCRbeta repertoires that made up the dataset. The repertoires were released in a freely available public database intended as a resource for research on the immune response to SARS-CoV-2. The samples were drawn from the first 160 participants of the ongoing ImmuneRACE study and from more than 1,000 subjects provided by 6 global collaborators. A de-identified subject ID, COVID-19 status, age in years and sex were almost always included in the sample metadata. Where available, HLA class I and class II types were obtained from metadata supplied by the sample provider rather than from assay-based typing.

Turning to this clone: Its antigen is currently not known. No base-level quality is on record; no much larger clone is a single base apart.

The immunoSEQ Assay, a bias-controlled multiplex PCR, was used to amplify TCRbeta CDR3 regions from genomic DNA. Regarding the original processing steps: The number of nucleated cells in each sample was estimated from the amplification of reference gene primers within the assay. To quantify the absolute abundance of each unique TCRbeta CDR3 rearrangement, sequence reads were collapsed and filtered. Productive Simpson clonality was computed per sample as the square root of Simpson's diversity index over productive rearrangements. TCRdb obtained this table from immuneACCESS and retained in-frame rearrangements with V and J assigned. These tables miss some clones; where compared with another copy, unresolved V genes account for less than half of the shortfall, and the remainder is unexplained. The V and J calls and clone size are taken from that table; D and trimming were inferred from the DNA. In all, the sample holds around 93,000 clones, and 90% of those were seen once. The ten top clones hold 6.7% of the sample.

One collaborating source in Seattle enrolled patients while the patients were actively infected and followed the patients over time throughout the course of disease. Whole blood was collected in K2EDTA tubes by collaborating institutions according to the institutions' own protocols. For TCRbeta analysis, collaborator samples were shipped as frozen whole blood, as isolated PBMCs, or as DNA extracted from either sample type. What the authors observed across the whole study: The quantity of clinical and demographic metadata differed by source and by participant and was supplied without curation.

CDR1 and CDR2 are drawn from the germline V gene (reference sequence): MNHEY, SMNVEV. The CDR3 covers 12 residues, taking in both the cysteine and the phenylalanine. Only CDR3 DNA remains: 36 bases, in frame from the first base. V is pared back by 5 bases and J by 5 bases, with 7 bases lying between the germline termini. The TCR was taken from a young man with COVID-19, enrolled during active disease. The sequencing sample was made of peripheral blood. The sequence is built from TRBV27 and TRBJ2-1, with the D gene uncertain. The CDR3 is CASSLGNNEQFF. The DNA sequence reads TGTGCCAGCAGTCTAGGAAACAATGAGCAGTTCTTC.